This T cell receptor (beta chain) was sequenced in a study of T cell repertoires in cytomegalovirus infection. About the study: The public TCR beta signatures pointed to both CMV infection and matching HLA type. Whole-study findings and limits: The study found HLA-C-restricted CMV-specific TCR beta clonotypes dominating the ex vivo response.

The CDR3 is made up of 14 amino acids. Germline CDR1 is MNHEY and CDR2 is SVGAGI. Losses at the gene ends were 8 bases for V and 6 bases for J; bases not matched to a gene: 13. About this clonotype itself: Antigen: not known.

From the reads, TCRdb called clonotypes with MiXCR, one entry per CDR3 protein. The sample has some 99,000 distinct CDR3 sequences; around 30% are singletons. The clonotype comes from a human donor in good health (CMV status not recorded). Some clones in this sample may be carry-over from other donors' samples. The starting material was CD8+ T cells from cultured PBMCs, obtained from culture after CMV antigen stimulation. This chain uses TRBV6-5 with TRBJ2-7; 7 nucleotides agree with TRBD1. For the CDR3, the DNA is TGTGCCAGCGGACAGGATCTGACATTGGGCGAGCAGTACTTC. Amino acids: CASGQDLTLGEQYF.